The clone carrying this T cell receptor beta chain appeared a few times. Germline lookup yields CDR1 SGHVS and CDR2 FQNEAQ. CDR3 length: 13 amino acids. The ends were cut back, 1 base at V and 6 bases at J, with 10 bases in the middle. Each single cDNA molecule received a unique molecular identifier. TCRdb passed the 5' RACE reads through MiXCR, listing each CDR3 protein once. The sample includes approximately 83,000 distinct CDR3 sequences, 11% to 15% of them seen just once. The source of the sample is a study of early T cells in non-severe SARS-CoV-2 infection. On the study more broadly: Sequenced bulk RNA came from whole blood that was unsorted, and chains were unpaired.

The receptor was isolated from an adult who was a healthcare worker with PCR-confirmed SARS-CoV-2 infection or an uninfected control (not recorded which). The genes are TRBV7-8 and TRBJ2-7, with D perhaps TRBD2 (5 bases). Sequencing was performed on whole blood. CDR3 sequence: CASSLEGVVEQYF. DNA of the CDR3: TGTGCCAGCAGCTTAGAGGGAGTGGTCGAGCAGTACTTC.